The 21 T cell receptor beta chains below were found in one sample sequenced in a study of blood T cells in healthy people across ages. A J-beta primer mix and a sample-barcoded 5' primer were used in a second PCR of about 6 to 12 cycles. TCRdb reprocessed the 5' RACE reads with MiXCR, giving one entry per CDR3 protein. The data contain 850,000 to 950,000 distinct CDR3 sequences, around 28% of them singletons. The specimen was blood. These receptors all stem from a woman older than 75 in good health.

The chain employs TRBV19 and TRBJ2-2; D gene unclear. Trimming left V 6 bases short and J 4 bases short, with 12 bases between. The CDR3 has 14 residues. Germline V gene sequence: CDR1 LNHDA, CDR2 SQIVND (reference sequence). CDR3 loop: CASRLYRSTGELFF. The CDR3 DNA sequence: TGTGCCAGTAGACTATATCGGAGCACCGGGGAGCTGTTTTTT. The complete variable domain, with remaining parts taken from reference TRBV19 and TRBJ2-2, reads DGGITQSPKYLFRKEGQNVTLSCEQNLNHDAMYWYRQDPGQGLRLIYYSQIVNDFQKGDIAEGYSVSREKKESFPLTVTSAQKNPTAFYLCASRLYRSTGELFFGEGSRLTVL.

The CDR3 DNA follows: TGTGCCGGCGGACAGGGGGCAGTTAGTGTTGAAGCTTTCTTT. This encodes CAGGQGAVSVEAFF. The rearrangement links TRBV7-2 to TRBJ1-1, with TRBD1 identical over 11 bases. CDR3 size: 14 residues. The germline V gene encodes CDR1 SGHTA and CDR2 FQGNSA. Trimming cost V 11 bases and J 7 bases; bases outside gene matches: 12.

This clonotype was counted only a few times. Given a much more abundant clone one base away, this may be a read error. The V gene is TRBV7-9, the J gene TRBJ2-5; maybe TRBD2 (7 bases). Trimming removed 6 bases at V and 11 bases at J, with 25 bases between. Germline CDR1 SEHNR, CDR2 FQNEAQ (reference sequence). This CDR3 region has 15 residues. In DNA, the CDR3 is TGTGCCAGCAGTCAAGGGGGGGGTAGGTACAATGAGCAGTACTTC. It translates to CASSQGGGRYNEQYF.

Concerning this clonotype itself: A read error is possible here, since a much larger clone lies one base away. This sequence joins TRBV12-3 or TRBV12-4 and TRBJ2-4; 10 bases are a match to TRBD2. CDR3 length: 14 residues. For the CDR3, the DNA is TGTGCCAGCGGTTTAGCGGGGGGCGCAAACATTCAGTACTTC. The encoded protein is CASGLAGGANIQYF.

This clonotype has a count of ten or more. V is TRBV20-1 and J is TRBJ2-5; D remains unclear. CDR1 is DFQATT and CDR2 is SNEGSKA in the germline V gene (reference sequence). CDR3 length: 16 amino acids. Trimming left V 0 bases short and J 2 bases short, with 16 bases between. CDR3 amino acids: CSARDLAENEQETQYF. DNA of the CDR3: TGCAGTGCTAGAGATCTCGCGGAAAATGAACAAGAGACCCAGTACTTC.

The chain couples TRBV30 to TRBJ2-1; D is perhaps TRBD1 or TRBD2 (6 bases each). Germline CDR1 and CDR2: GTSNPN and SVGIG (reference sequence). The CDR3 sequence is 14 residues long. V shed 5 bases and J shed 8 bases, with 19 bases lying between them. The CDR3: CAWDPQGTRYEQFF. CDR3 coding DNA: TGTGCCTGGGACCCCCAGGGGACTCGCTATGAGCAGTTCTTC.

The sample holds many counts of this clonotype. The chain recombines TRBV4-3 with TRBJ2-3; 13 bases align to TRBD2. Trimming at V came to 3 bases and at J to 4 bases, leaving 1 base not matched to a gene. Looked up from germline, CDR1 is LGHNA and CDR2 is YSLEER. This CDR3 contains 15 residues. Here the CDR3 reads CASSHTSGGADTQYF. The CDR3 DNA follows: TGCGCCAGCAGCCACACTAGCGGGGGGGCAGATACGCAGTATTTT.

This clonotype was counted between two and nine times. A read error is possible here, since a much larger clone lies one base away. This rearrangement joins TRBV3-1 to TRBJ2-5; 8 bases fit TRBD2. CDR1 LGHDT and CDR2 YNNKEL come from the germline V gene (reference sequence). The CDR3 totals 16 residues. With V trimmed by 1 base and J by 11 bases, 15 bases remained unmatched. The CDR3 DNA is TGTGCCAGCAGCCAAGGCGGAACGGGGGGGCCCTATGAGCAGTACTTC. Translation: CASSQGGTGGPYEQYF.

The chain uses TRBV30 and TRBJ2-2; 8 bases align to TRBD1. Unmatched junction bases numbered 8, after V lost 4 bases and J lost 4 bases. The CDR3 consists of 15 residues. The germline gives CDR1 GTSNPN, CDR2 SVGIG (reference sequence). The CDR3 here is CAWTGGHKITGELFF. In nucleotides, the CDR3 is TGTGCCTGGACAGGGGGCCATAAAATCACCGGGGAGCTGTTTTTT.

The CDR3 DNA follows: TGTGCCTGGAGCACAGGGACAGGTAATCAGCCCCAGCATTTT. This codes for CAWSTGTGNQPQHF. The chain combines TRBV30 with TRBJ1-5; 8 positions match TRBD1. There are 14 residues in the CDR3. Germline CDR1 and CDR2: GTSNPN and SVGIG (reference sequence). Trimming took 3 bases from V and 4 from J; bases not matched to a gene: 5. Complete variable domain (other parts from reference TRBV30 and TRBJ1-5): SQTIHQWPATLVQPVGSPLSLECTVEGTSNPNLYWYRQAAGRGLQLLFYSVGIGQISSEVPQNLSASRPQDRQFILSSKKLLLSDSGFYLCAWSTGTGNQPQHFGDGTRLSIL.

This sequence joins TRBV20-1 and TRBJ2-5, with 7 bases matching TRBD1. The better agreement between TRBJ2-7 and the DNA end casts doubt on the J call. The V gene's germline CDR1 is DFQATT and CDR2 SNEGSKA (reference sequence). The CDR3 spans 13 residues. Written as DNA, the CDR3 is TGCAGTGCTAGGCCAGGGGGTGCCTACGAGCAGTACTTC. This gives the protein CSARPGGAYEQYF.

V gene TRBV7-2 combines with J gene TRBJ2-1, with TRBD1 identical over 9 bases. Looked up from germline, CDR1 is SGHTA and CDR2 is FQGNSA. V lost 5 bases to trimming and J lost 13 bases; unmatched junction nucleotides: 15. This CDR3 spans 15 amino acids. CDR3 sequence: CASSPQQGAKETQFF. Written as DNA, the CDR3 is TGTGCCAGCAGCCCACAACAGGGGGCCAAAGAGACCCAGTTCTTC.

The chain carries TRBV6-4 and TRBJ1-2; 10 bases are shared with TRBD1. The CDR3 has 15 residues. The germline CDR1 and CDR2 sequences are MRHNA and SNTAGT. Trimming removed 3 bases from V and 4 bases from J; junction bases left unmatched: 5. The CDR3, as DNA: TGTGCCAGCAGTGAATTGACAGGGGGCGGCTATGGCTACACCTTC. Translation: CASSELTGGGYGYTF.

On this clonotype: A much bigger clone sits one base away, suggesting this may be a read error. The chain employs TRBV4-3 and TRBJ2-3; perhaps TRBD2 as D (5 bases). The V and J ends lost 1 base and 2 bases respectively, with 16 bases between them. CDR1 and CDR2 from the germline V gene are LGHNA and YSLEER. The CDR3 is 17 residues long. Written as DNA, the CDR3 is TGCGCCAGCAGCCAAGGGATGCGGAGGCCCTACACAGATACGCAGTATTTT. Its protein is CASSQGMRRPYTDTQYF.

This CDR3 reads CASSPDTGGYEQYF. The CDR3 nucleotides read TGTGCCAGCAGTCCCGACACAGGGGGCTACGAGCAGTACTTC. The J gene is TRBJ2-7, the V gene TRBV12-3 or TRBV12-4, with 8 nucleotides matching TRBD1. CDR3 length: 14 residues. The V segment lost 5 bases and the J segment 3 bases; nucleotides outside the gene matches: 6.

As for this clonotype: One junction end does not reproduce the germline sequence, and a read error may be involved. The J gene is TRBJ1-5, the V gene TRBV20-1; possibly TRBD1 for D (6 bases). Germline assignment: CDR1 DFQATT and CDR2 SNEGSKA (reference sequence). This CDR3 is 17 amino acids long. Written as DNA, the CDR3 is TGCAGTGCTAAGGACCGGGGACACTTGATGAGCACTCAGCCCCAGCATTTT. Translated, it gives CSAKDRGHLMSTQPQHF.

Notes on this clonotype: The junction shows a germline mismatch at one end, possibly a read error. CDR3 protein: CASSSPGEVYNGQFF. The CDR3, as DNA: TGTGCCAGCAGCTCCCCCGGGGAGGTTTACAATGGGCAGTTCTTC. J is TRBJ2-1 and V is TRBV7-9, with D possibly TRBD2 on 6 matching bases. Germline-derived CDR1 and CDR2 are SEHNR and FQNEAQ (reference sequence). There are 15 residues in the CDR3.

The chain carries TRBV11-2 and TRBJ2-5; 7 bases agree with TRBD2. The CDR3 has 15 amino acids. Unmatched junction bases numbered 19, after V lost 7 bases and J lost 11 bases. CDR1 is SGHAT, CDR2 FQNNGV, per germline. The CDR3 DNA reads TGTGCCAGCATCCACCCGGGGTCGGGGGGTAGGGAGCAGTACTTC. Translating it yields CASIHPGSGGREQYF.

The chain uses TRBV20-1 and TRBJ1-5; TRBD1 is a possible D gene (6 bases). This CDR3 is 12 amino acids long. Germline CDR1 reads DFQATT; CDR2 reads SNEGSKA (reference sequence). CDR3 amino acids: CRVGTPNQPQHF. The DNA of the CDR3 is TGCAGGGTCGGGACACCAAATCAGCCCCAGCATTTT.

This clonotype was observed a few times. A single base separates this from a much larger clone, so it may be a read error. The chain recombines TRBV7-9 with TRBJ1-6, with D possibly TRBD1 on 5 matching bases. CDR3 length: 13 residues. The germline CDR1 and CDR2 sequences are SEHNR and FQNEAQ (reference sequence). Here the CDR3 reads CTSSLLGVSPLHF. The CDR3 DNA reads TGTACCAGCAGCTTATTGGGGGTCTCACCCCTCCACTTT.

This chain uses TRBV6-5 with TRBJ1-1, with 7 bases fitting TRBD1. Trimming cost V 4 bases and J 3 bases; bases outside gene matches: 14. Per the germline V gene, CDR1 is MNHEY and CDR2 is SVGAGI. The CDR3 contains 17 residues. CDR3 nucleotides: TGTGCCAGCAGTTTGGAGGCGGCCAGGGGGTTGCACACTGAAGCTTTCTTT. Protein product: CASSLEAARGLHTEAFF.